This T cell receptor (beta chain) was found in a study of shared clonotypes between healthy human individuals. Background on the study: Three plates were used per donor for CD4 naive, three for CD4 memory, two for CD8 naive and one for CD8 memory. Points from the study as a whole: Shared clonotypes: roughly 4.5% naive CD4, around 3.5% naive CD8, about 2.5% memory CD4, under 0.5% memory CD8. Richness estimates generally favored naive over memory subsets.

The authors split each subset's genomic DNA evenly across several immunoSEQ plates. The repertoire was sequenced with immunoSEQ multiplex PCR; TCRdb's copy has only in-frame clones and lacks some. This sample has roughly 650,000 clones; roughly 96% occur once, and the top ten carry less than 0.12%. As regards this clone: Antigen: not known.

The V end lost 1 base, the J end lost 7 bases, and 5 bases lay between the germline ends. CDR1 and CDR2 (germline): SGHDN, FVKESK. This CDR3 region has 12 residues. As defined, naive CD8 cells were CD45RO-negative and positively selected for CCR7, with terminally differentiated effector memory CD45RA+ cells excluded. The genes are TRBV14 and TRBJ2-1, with D unclear. The origin of this receptor is a young woman in good health. The source material was naive CD8+ T cells sorted from blood. The DNA of the CDR3 is TGTGCCAGCAGCCAAGTCTCAAATGAGCAGTTCTTC. It is translated as CASSQVSNEQFF.